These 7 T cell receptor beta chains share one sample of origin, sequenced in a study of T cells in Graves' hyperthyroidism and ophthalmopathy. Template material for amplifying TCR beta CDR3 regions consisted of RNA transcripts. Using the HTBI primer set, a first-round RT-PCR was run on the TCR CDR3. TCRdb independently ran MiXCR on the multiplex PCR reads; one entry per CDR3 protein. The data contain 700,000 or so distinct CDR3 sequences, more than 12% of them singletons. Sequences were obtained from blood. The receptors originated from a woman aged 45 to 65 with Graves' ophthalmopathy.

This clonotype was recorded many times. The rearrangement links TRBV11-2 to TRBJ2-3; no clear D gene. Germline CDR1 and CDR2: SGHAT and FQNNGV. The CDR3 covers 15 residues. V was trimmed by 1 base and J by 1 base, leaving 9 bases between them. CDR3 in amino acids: CASSLVLGGTDTQYF. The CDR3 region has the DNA TGTGCCAGCAGCTTAGTCCTTGGCGGCACAGATACGCAGTATTTT.

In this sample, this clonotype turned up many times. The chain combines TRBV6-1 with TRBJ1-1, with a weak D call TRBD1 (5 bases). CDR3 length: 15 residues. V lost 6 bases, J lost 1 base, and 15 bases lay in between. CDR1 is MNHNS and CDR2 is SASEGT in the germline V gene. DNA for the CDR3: TGTGCCAGCAGCCGGATCCTGACAGCGAACACTGAAGCTTTCTTT. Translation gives CASSRILTANTEAFF.

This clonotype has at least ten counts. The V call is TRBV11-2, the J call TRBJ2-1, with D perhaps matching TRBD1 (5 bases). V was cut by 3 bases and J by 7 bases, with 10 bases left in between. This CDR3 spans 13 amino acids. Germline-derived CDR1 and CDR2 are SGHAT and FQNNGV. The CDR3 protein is CASSFGPGNEQFF. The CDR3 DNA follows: TGTGCCAGCAGCTTTGGTCCAGGGAATGAGCAGTTCTTC.

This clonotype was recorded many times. The CDR3: CASTNTDTQYF. Here the CDR3 DNA reads TGTGCCAGCACTAACACAGATACGCAGTATTTT. The chain links TRBV5-4 to TRBJ2-3; D is unresolved. V lost 6 bases and J 2 bases, leaving 4 bases between the germline ends. This CDR3 has 11 residues. CDR1 and CDR2 from the germline V gene are SGHNT and YYREEE (reference sequence).

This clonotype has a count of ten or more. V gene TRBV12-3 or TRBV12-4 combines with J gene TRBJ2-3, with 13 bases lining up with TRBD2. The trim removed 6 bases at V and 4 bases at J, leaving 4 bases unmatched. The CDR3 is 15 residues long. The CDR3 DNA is TGTGCCAGCAGACTAGCGGGAGGGTTCGCAGATACGCAGTATTTT. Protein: CASRLAGGFADTQYF.

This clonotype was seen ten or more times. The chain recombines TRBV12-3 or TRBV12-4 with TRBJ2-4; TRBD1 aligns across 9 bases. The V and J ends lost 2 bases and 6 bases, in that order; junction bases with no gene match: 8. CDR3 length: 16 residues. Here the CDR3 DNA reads TGTGCCAGCAGTTTATTTGGACAGGGGTTAAGAAACATTCAGTACTTC. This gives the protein CASSLFGQGLRNIQYF.

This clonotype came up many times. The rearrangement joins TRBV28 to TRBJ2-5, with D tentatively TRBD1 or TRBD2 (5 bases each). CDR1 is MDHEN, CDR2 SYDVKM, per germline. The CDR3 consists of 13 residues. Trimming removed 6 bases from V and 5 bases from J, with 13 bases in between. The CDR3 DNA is TGTGCCAGCAGGAGGGGAACGGGTGAGACCCAGTACTTC. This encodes CASRRGTGETQYF.